This T cell receptor beta chain was found in a study of blood T cell repertoires in COVID-19. Study overall: Specimens from acute and convalescent COVID-19 originated in the United States, Italy and Spain. In each case, the material was cDNA or gDNA derived from T cells, B-cell-depleted T cells, or PBMCs.

This clone occurred once. CDR3 length: 14 residues. In germline, CDR1 is MNHEY, CDR2 SVGAGI. The V end was cut by 7 bases, the J end by 9 bases, with 19 bases between. Authors' processing steps: It was from reference gene primer amplification that nucleated cell counts were estimated. The assay was immunoSEQ multiplex PCR, and TCRdb's table has in-frame clones only and misses some. That table supplies the V and J calls and clone size; D and trimming were determined from the DNA. The data contain about 42,000 clones, roughly nine tenths of them singletons. Specimen: peripheral blood. The source is a woman over 75 in a cohort sampled during active or convalescent COVID-19. The V gene is TRBV6-5, the J gene TRBJ2-1; a possible D gene is TRBD2 (6 bases). The chain's CDR3 is CASIFSGRESEQFF. The CDR3, as DNA: TGTGCCAGCATTTTTAGCGGTCGGGAAAGTGAGCAGTTCTTC.